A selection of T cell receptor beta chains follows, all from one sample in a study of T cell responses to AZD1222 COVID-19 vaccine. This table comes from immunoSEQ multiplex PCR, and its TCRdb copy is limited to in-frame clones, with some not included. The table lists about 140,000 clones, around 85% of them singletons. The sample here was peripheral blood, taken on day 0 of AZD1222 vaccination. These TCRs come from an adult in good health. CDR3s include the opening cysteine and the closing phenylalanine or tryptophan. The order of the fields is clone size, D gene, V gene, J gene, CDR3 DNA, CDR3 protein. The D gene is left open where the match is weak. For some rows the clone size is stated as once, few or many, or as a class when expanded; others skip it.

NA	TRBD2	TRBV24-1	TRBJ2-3	TGTGCCACCAATTCGGGGGCTAGCGGGAGCACAGATACGCAGTATTTT	CATNSGASGSTDTQYF
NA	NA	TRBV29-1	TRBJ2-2	TGCAGCGTTGGGTGGAACACCGGGGAGCTGTTTTTT	CSVGWNTGELFF
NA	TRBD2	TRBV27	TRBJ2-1	TGTGCCAGCAGTTTGGGGCTAGCGGGAGGCCCAACCTACAATGAGCAGTTCTTC	CASSLGLAGGPTYNEQFF
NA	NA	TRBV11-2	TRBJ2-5	TGTGCCAGCAGCAAGCCGGTGGGCCAAGAGACCCAGTACTTC	CASSKPVGQETQYF
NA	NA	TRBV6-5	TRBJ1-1	TGTGCCAGCAGCACACAGGGGAACACTGAAGCTTTCTTT	CASSTQGNTEAFF
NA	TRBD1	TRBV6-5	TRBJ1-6	TGTGCCAGCAGTCCATTTCGGACAGGGGATTCACCCCTCCACTTT	CASSPFRTGDSPLHF
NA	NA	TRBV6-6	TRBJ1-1	TGTGCCATCCAACCCGGACCGACTGACACTGAAGCTTTCTTT	CAIQPGPTDTEAFF
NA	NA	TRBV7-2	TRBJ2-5	TGTGCCAGCAGCAAGCGGCCCCAAGAGACCCAGTACTTC	CASSKRPQETQYF
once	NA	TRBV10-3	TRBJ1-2	TGTGCCACCACAGGAGGTGACTATGGCTACACCTTC	CATTGGDYGYTF
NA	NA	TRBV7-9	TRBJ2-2	TGTGCCAGCAGCTTAGGAACCGGGGAGCTGTTTTTT	CASSLGTGELFF
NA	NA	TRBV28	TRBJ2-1	TGTGCCAGCAGTTTGGGGGGACCCAATGAGCAGTTCTTC	CASSLGGPNEQFF
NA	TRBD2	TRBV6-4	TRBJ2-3	TGTGCCAGCAGTCGACTAGCGGGGGGACCTAGCACAGATACGCAGTATTTT	CASSRLAGGPSTDTQYF
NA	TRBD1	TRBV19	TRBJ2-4	TGTGCCAGTAGTTCCTCGCAGGGGGTCCGGGCCAAAAACATTCAGTACTTC	CASSSSQGVRAKNIQYF
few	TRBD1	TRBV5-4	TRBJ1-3	TGTGCCAGCAGCTCGGGACAGGGCTCTGGAAACACCATATATTTT	CASSSGQGSGNTIYF
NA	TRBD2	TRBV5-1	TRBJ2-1	TGCGCCAGCAGCGTGACTAGCGGGGGGTACAATGAGCAGTTCTTC	CASSVTSGGYNEQFF
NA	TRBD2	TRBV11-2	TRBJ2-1	TGTGCCAGCAGCTTAGCCTTTGGCGGGAGCCTCGCGGGCGAGCAGTTCTTC	CASSLAFGGSLAGEQFF
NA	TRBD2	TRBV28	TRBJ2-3	TGTGCCAGCAGTTCTCGACGAGCGGGGGGACGCACAGATACGCAGTATTTT	CASSSRRAGGRTDTQYF
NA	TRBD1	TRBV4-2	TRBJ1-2	TGTGCCAGCAGCCCACGTCCGGGACAGGGAATCAATGGCTACACCTTC	CASSPRPGQGINGYTF
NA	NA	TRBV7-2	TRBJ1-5	TGTGCCAGCAGCTTAGCTCTTCTACAGCCCCAGCATTTT	CASSLALLQPQHF
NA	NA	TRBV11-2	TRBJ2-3	TGTGCCAGCAGCTTAGGAAAGAGCACAGATACGCAGTATTTT	CASSLGKSTDTQYF
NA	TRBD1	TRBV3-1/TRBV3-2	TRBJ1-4	TGTGCCAGCAGCCGACAAGGACAGGGGGAAAATGAAAAACTGTTTTTT	CASSRQGQGENEKLFF
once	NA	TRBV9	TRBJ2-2	TGTGCCAGCAGCGTCAGCAGGACCGGGGAGCTGTTTTTT	CASSVSRTGELFF
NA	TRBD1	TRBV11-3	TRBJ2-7	TGTGCCAGCAGCTTAGGCCCGTCAGGGGGCTCCTACGAGCAGTACTTC	CASSLGPSGGSYEQYF
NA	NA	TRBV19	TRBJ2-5	TGTGCCAGTAGTATAGCCTGGGACTTCCAAGAGACCCAGTACTTC	CASSIAWDFQETQYF
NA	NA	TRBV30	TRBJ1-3	TGTGCCGAAGGCGGCGGAGGAAACACCATATATTTT	CAEGGGGNTIYF
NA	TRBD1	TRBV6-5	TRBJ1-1	TGTGCCAGCAGTCACCGGACAGGCAACACTGAAGCTTTCTTT	CASSHRTGNTEAFF
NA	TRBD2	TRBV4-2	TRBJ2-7	TGTGCCAGCAGCCTCCTAGCGGGCGCGTTTTCCGAGCAGTACTTC	CASSLLAGAFSEQYF